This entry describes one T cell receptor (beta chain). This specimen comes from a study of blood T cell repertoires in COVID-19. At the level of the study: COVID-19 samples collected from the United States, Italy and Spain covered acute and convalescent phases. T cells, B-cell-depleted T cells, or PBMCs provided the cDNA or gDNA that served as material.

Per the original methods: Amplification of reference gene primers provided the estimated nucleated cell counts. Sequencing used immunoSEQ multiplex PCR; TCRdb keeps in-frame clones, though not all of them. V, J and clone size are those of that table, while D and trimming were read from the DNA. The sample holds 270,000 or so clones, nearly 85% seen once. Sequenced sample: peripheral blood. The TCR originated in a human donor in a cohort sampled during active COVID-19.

The CDR3 is CASSLTVQETQYF. The CDR3 DNA is TGCGCCAGCAGTTTGACAGTACAAGAGACCCAGTACTTC. This chain joins TRBV10-1 and TRBJ2-5; D may be TRBD1 (5 bases). Germline loops: CDR1 WNHNN, CDR2 SYGVQD (reference sequence). CDR3 length equals 13 residues. Trimming shortened V by 5 bases and J by 2 bases, and 9 bases separated the two germline ends.